This entry is about one T cell receptor beta chain. Its antigen specificity is not known. No base quality values were provided; no much bigger clone lies one nucleotide off. The data derive from a study of CD8 T cells in Susac syndrome (dated by TCRdb to the late 2010s). Background for the entire study: The study used repertoire sequencing to test whether antigen drove CD8+ T cell activation and differentiation in Susac syndrome. Study-wide findings and limitations: The number of individuals in the TCR sequencing and HLA analysis was recognized as being relatively small.

High-throughput TCR beta sequencing profiled peripheral blood CD8+ and CD4+ T cells from healthy donors, Susac syndrome patients and multiple sclerosis patients. Treatment-naive patients with stable or active relapsing-remitting disease fulfilling revised McDonald criteria were used as multiple sclerosis controls. Bulk CD8+ and CD4+ T cells were purified by magnetic negative isolation, whereas CD8+ TEMRA cells were enriched by FACS. Blood was collected in EDTA tubes and processed within 24 hours, with PBMCs isolated through density gradient centrifugation. PBMCs intended for TCR sequencing were cryopreserved in liquid nitrogen and were subsequently thawed in a 37 degrees C water bath. Purity of sorted or isolated CD4+, CD8+ and CD8+ TEMRA cells was at least 90%. The germline V gene (reference sequence) sets CDR1 to GTSNPN and CDR2 to SVGIG. The CDR3 holds 13 amino acids from the cysteine to the phenylalanine. The only DNA kept is the CDR3, 39 bases in frame from the first base. Germline trimming: 0 bases from V, 5 bases from J; junction bases outside gene matches: 3.

RNA was extracted using the RNeasy kit, and about 0.5 to 1 ug of the RNA was reverse transcribed with random hexamers. The immunoSEQ multiplex PCR assay, which covers 54 Vbeta and 13 Jbeta segments, was used to amplify TCR beta CDR3 regions. PCR amplification bias was corrected by using a synthetic template baseline for primer optimization and computational correction. Per the source publication's procedure: Reads were annotated to V, D and J genes per IMGT and analyzed with immunoSEQ Analyzer, keeping only productive sequences. Clonality was computed as one minus Shannon entropy normalized by log2 of the number of productive unique sequences. For each patient and control, public and private clones were evaluated among the 100 most prevalent clones. Susac-specific clones were defined as absent from healthy and MS cohorts, over a thousand published viral clones and other ImmuneACCESS disease sequences. Clones were called with MiXCR by TCRdb after fastp trimmed the public reads at Q25, and only in-frame beta chains were retained. Every distinct CDR3 protein forms one entry, paired with its most common genes and DNA. TCRdb's processing, not the authors' own work, is the source of the V and J calls. The sample table lists some 220,000 distinct CDR3 sequences, about 95% of them with a count of one. The ten largest clones take up 0.08% to 0.095% of the sample.

The V gene is TRBV30 and the J gene is TRBJ1-1, with 7 central nucleotides matching TRBD1. This TCR came from a human donor with multiple sclerosis. Sequenced input: CD4+ T cells from PBMCs. The nucleotide sequence reads TGTGCCTGGAGTGTACAGGGGCGTACTGAAGCTTTCTTT. Translated, it gives CAWSVQGRTEAFF.